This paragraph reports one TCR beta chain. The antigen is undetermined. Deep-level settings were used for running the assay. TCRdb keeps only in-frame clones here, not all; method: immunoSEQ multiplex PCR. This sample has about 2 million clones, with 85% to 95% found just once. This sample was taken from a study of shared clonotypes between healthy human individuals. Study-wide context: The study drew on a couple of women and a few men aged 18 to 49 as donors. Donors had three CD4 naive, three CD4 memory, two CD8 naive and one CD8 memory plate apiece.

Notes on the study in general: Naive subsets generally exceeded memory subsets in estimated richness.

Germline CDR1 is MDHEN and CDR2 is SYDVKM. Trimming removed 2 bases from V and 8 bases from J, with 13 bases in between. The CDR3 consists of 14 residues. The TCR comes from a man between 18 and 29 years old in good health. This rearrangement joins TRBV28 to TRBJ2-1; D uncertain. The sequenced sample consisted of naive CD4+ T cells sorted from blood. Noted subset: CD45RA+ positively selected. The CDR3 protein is CASSLGQAQDEQFF. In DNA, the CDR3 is TGTGCCAGCAGTTTAGGGCAGGCCCAGGATGAGCAGTTCTTC.